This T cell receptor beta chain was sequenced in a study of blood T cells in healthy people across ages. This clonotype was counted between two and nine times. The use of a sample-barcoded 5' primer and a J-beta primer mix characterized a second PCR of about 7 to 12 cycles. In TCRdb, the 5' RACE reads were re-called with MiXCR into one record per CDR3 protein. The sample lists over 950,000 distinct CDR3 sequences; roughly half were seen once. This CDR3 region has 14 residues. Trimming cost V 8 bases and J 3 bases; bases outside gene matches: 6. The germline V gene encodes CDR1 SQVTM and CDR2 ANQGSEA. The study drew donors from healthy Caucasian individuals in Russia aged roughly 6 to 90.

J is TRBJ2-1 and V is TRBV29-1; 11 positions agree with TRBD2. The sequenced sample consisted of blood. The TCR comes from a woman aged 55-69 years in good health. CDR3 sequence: CSKLAGANYNEQFF. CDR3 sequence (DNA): TGCAGCAAACTAGCGGGAGCAAACTACAATGAGCAGTTCTTC.